The 20 T cell receptor beta chains presented below share a single source sample, sequenced in a study of cytomegalovirus exposure and HLA in healthy donors. Both 60 Vbeta primers and 13 Jbeta primers went into the PCR. TCRdb's copy holds only in-frame clones and misses some; the assay was immunoSEQ multiplex PCR. There are 90,000 to 110,000 clones in the sample; around 85% occur only once, and about 6.9% lies in the top ten. Sequenced sample: PBMCs. The receptors here all came from a man aged 30 to 39 in good health and CMV-seropositive.

This chain joins TRBV27 and TRBJ1-6; D ambiguous. CDR3 size: 14 residues. Trimming cost V 4 bases and J 10 bases, with 14 bases left between them. Germline lookup yields CDR1 MNHEY and CDR2 SMNVEV (reference sequence). Written as DNA, the CDR3 is TGTGCCAGCAGTTACCCGGGAGGAACCTCACCCCTCCACTTT. It translates to CASSYPGGTSPLHF.

The chain links TRBV28 to TRBJ1-1, with D perhaps matching TRBD1 (6 bases). This CDR3 is built from 19 residues. The germline V gene has CDR1 MDHEN and CDR2 SYDVKM. Trimming pared 1 base from V and 4 bases from J, leaving 25 bases between. The CDR3 DNA reads as TGTGCCAGCAGTTTATATTCTTATGAGGTGGCAGGGGCCGGCACTGAAGCTTTCTTT. It translates to CASSLYSYEVAGAGTEAFF.

This clone was recorded a few times. This chain links TRBV21-1 with TRBJ2-5; no DNA check was done on the table's D call, TRBD1. TRBV21-1 is reported as a pseudogene. The CDR3 is 17 amino acids. The CDR3 DNA reads as TGTGCCAGCAGCTCTCAAAAGGGGACAGGGGATAGGGAGACCCAGTACTTC. Translated, it gives CASSSQKGTGDRETQYF.

The chain couples TRBV6-5 to TRBJ1-1; possible D gene TRBD1, 5 bases. Germline V lookup: CDR1 MNHEY, CDR2 SVGAGI. Between the trimmed V and J ends, which lost 7 bases and 0 bases, there was a span of 12 bases. The CDR3 contains 14 residues. CDR3 sequence reads: CASTDSTVNTEAFF. As DNA, the CDR3 is TGTGCCAGCACCGACTCGACAGTGAACACTGAAGCTTTCTTT.

This clone was seen a single time. The DNA of the CDR3 is TGCGCCAGCAGCTTTAGCGGGGGTGGCACAGATACGCAGTATTTT. As protein: CASSFSGGGTDTQYF. V is TRBV5-1 and J is TRBJ2-3, with 9 bases identical to TRBD2. CDR1 is SGHRS and CDR2 is YFSETQ in the germline V gene. V lost 2 bases, J lost 1 base, and 2 bases stayed unmatched. The CDR3 runs to 15 residues.

The chain joins TRBV6-4 to TRBJ2-3; 10 nucleotides match TRBD2. The germline V gene has CDR1 MRHNA and CDR2 SNTAGT. This CDR3 comprises 15 residues. V dropped 4 bases and J dropped 4; count of bases not matched to a gene: 5. The DNA for the CDR3 is TGTGCCAGCAGTGCGAGCGGGGGGGCGGCAGATACGCAGTATTTT. The encoded protein is CASSASGGAADTQYF.

The CDR3 region is CASSPGTRYNSPLHF. Here the CDR3 DNA reads TGTGCCAGCAGCCCCGGGACTCGGTATAATTCACCCCTCCACTTT. V and J are TRBV7-9 and TRBJ1-6; a possible D gene is TRBD1 (5 bases). Germline V gives CDR1 SEHNR, CDR2 FQNEAQ (reference sequence). V lost 5 bases, J lost 4 bases, and 12 bases lay in between. This CDR3 has 15 amino acids.

The chain is built from TRBV7-9 and TRBJ2-3, with TRBD2 matching 8 bases. The CDR3 runs to 18 residues. Germline V CDR1 and CDR2: SEHNR, FQNEAQ (reference sequence). The J segment lost 2 bases and the V segment lost 5 bases, leaving 15 bases of the junction unmatched. The CDR3 DNA reads TGTGCCAGCAGCACCGACCCGCTTGCGGGGGGCTACACAGATACGCAGTATTTT. This sequence encodes CASSTDPLAGGYTDTQYF.

This clone was observed a single time. The rearrangement links TRBV6-5 to TRBJ2-4, with D perhaps TRBD1 (7 bases). The CDR3 runs 15 residues. Trimming shortened V by 0 bases and J by 8 bases, and 14 bases separated the two germline ends. Germline V gene sequence: CDR1 MNHEY, CDR2 SVGAGI. In nucleotides, the CDR3 is TGTGCCAGCAGTTACTCGACAGGGTCGGGGGACATTCAGTACTTC. This translates into CASSYSTGSGDIQYF.

J is TRBJ2-5 and V is TRBV6-6, with 10 bases aligning to TRBD2. With 2 bases clipped from V and 3 bases from J, the junction kept 6 bases outside the gene matches. CDR1 is MNHNY and CDR2 is SVGAGI in the germline V gene (reference sequence). This CDR3 region has 16 residues. CDR3: CASSYGASGGEETQYF. The CDR3 nucleotides are TGTGCCAGCAGTTACGGTGCCAGCGGGGGGGAAGAGACCCAGTACTTC.

The J gene is TRBJ2-2, the V gene TRBV27; 7 bases map to TRBD2. The CDR3 totals 15 residues. CDR1 and CDR2 from the germline V gene are MNHEY and SMNVEV (reference sequence). Trimming removed 5 bases from V and 5 bases from J; junction bases left unmatched: 8. CDR3: CASSPSAGGTGELFF. The DNA for the CDR3 is TGTGCCAGCAGTCCTAGCGCCGGGGGGACCGGGGAGCTGTTTTTT.

CDR3 loop: CSVVQGPKSGYTF. Here the CDR3 DNA reads TGCAGCGTTGTTCAGGGTCCCAAATCTGGCTACACCTTC. This sequence joins TRBV29-1 and TRBJ1-2; weak D call: TRBD1 (5 bases). Germline values: CDR1 SQVTM, CDR2 ANQGSEA. This CDR3 is 13 amino acids long. V lost 4 bases to trimming and J lost 7 bases, with 16 bases between them.

This chain joins TRBV5-6 and TRBJ2-7; D unresolved. Germline V gene sequence: CDR1 SGHDT, CDR2 YYEEEE. The V and J ends lost 1 base and 4 bases respectively, with 12 bases between them. CDR3 length equals 14 residues. The CDR3 here is CASSLMNSRYEQYF. CDR3 sequence (DNA): TGTGCCAGCAGCTTGATGAACAGTCGGTACGAGCAGTACTTC.

This clone was observed a few times. This chain joins TRBV9 and TRBJ2-7; 7 nucleotides line up with TRBD1. With 4 bases clipped from V and 8 bases from J, the junction kept 9 bases outside the gene matches. The CDR3 runs to 13 residues. Per the germline V gene, CDR1 is SGDLS and CDR2 is YYNGEE. The CDR3 region is CASSPMRGPKQYF. The CDR3, as DNA: TGTGCCAGCAGCCCAATGAGGGGGCCTAAGCAGTACTTC. Full variable domain (missing parts from reference TRBV9 and TRBJ2-7): DSGVTQTPKHLITATGQRVTLRCSPRSGDLSVYWYQQSLDQGLQFLIQYYNGEERAKGNILERFSAQQFPDLHSELNLSSLELGDSALYFCASSPMRGPKQYFGPGTRLTVT.

The J gene is TRBJ1-4, the V gene TRBV7-8; D is unresolved. The CDR3 consists of 15 residues. Trimming cost V 5 bases and J 8 bases, with 18 bases left between them. The germline V gene has CDR1 SGHVS and CDR2 FQNEAQ. CDR3 residues: CASSPRRQPGEKLFF. CDR3 coding DNA: TGTGCCAGCAGCCCTAGACGGCAGCCTGGGGAAAAACTGTTTTTT.

V is TRBV9 and J is TRBJ1-2; 8 nucleotides align to TRBD1. Trimming removed 2 bases from V and 8 bases from J; junction bases left unmatched: 5. Per the germline V gene, CDR1 is SGDLS and CDR2 is YYNGEE. The CDR3 has 13 residues. CDR3 loop: CASSVTGARGYTF. The CDR3 DNA reads TGTGCCAGCAGCGTGACAGGGGCTCGGGGCTACACCTTC.

Concerning this clone itself: A junction boundary mismatches the germline segment, possibly from a read error. The sample carries other DNA sequences with the same CDR3. This chain joins TRBV7-8 and TRBJ2-6, with D possibly TRBD1 on 7 matching bases. This CDR3 is 17 amino acids long. CDR1 and CDR2 from the germline V gene are SGHVS and FQNEAQ. The CDR3 region is CASSMEGAGSGANVLTF. The CDR3 region has the DNA TGTGCCAGCAGCATGGAGGGGGCCGGCTCTGGAGCCAACGTCCTGACTTTC.

The chain employs TRBV7-2 and TRBJ2-7; D is unresolved. The V gene lost 1 base and the J gene lost 0 bases, with 7 bases spanning the gap. Germline assignment: CDR1 SGHTA and CDR2 FQGNSA. This CDR3 is built from 14 residues. CDR3 nucleotide sequence: TGTGCCAGCAGCTTAGGTACAGCCTCCTACGAGCAGTACTTC. This translates into CASSLGTASYEQYF.

This chain links TRBV4-3 with TRBJ2-7; perhaps TRBD2 as D (7 bases). Trimming cost V 0 bases and J 6 bases, with 9 bases left between them. CDR1 is LGHNA and CDR2 is YSLEER in the germline V gene. The CDR3 spans 13 residues. The CDR3 bases are TGCGCCAGCAGCCAAGAAGGGGGGGGCGAGCAGTACTTC. The encoded protein is CASSQEGGGEQYF.

The chain carries TRBV5-1 and TRBJ2-5; TRBD1 agrees at 7 bases. The CDR3 extends over 13 amino acids. V lost 3 bases, J lost 2 bases, and 1 base stayed unmatched. In germline, CDR1 is SGHRS, CDR2 YFSETQ. CDR3 nucleotide sequence: TGCGCCAGCAGCTCGGGACAGCAAGAGACCCAGTACTTC. Translating it yields CASSSGQQETQYF.